The T cell receptor (beta chain) described here comes from a study of blood T cells in healthy people across ages. A second PCR of 7 to 11 cycles used a sample-barcoded 5' primer and a J-beta primer mix. One entry per CDR3 protein, called by TCRdb with MiXCR from the 5' RACE reads. Of approximately 800,000 distinct CDR3 sequences listed, about 62% are singletons. The CDR3 length is 14 residues. Germline CDR1 SGHAT, CDR2 FQNNGV. The clonotype comes from a man between 25 and 39 years old in good health. The sequenced sample consisted of blood. V usage is TRBV11-2 and J usage is TRBJ2-5, with D unclear. The J call may be mistaken, given a closer DNA end match to TRBJ2-7. CDR3 loop: CASSLGTTGSEQYF. CDR3 bases: TGTGCCAGCAGCTTAGGGACCACCGGGTCCGAGCAGTACTTC.